Sequencing of this TCR beta chain was carried out in a study of shared clonotypes between healthy human individuals. Notes on the study in general: Limited genetic and exposure-history diversity came from having few donors.

This table comes from immunoSEQ multiplex PCR, and its TCRdb copy is limited to in-frame clones, with some not included. This sample yields about 550,000 clones, of which over 95% are seen a single time; 0.11% belongs to the top ten. CD45RO-negative, CCR7-positively selected cells formed the naive CD8 fraction, excluding terminally differentiated effector memory CD45RA+ cells. The CDR3 is made up of 13 amino acids. Germline CDR1 and CDR2: LNHNV and YYDKDF (reference sequence). The ends lost 10 bases at V and 7 bases at J; junction bases unmatched: 8. Comments on this clone: Its target is unknown.

Specimen: naive CD8+ T cells sorted from blood. The TCR sequence derives from a woman under 40 in good health. The chain employs TRBV15 and TRBJ1-2; 11 nucleotides align to TRBD1. The DNA of the CDR3 is TGTGCCATTCGGGGGACAGGGGGTTTTGGCTACACCTTC. It yields the protein CAIRGTGGFGYTF.